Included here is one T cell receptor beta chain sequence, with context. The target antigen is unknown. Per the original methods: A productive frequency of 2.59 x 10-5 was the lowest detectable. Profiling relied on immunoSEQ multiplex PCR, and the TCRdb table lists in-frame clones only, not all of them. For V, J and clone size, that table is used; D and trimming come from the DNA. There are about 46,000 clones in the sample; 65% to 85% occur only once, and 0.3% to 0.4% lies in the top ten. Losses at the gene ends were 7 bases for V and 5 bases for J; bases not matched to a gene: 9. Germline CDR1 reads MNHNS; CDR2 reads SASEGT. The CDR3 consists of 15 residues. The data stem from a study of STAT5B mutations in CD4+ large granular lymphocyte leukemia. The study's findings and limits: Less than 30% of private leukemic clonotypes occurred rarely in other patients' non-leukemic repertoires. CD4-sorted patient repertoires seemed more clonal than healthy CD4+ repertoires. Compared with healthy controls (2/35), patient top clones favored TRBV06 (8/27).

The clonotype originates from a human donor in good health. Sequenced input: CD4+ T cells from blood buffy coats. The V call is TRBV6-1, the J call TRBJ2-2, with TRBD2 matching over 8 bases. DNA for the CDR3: TGTGCCAGCATTATTAGGACTAGCACTACCGGGGAGCTGTTTTTT. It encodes CASIIRTSTTGELFF.